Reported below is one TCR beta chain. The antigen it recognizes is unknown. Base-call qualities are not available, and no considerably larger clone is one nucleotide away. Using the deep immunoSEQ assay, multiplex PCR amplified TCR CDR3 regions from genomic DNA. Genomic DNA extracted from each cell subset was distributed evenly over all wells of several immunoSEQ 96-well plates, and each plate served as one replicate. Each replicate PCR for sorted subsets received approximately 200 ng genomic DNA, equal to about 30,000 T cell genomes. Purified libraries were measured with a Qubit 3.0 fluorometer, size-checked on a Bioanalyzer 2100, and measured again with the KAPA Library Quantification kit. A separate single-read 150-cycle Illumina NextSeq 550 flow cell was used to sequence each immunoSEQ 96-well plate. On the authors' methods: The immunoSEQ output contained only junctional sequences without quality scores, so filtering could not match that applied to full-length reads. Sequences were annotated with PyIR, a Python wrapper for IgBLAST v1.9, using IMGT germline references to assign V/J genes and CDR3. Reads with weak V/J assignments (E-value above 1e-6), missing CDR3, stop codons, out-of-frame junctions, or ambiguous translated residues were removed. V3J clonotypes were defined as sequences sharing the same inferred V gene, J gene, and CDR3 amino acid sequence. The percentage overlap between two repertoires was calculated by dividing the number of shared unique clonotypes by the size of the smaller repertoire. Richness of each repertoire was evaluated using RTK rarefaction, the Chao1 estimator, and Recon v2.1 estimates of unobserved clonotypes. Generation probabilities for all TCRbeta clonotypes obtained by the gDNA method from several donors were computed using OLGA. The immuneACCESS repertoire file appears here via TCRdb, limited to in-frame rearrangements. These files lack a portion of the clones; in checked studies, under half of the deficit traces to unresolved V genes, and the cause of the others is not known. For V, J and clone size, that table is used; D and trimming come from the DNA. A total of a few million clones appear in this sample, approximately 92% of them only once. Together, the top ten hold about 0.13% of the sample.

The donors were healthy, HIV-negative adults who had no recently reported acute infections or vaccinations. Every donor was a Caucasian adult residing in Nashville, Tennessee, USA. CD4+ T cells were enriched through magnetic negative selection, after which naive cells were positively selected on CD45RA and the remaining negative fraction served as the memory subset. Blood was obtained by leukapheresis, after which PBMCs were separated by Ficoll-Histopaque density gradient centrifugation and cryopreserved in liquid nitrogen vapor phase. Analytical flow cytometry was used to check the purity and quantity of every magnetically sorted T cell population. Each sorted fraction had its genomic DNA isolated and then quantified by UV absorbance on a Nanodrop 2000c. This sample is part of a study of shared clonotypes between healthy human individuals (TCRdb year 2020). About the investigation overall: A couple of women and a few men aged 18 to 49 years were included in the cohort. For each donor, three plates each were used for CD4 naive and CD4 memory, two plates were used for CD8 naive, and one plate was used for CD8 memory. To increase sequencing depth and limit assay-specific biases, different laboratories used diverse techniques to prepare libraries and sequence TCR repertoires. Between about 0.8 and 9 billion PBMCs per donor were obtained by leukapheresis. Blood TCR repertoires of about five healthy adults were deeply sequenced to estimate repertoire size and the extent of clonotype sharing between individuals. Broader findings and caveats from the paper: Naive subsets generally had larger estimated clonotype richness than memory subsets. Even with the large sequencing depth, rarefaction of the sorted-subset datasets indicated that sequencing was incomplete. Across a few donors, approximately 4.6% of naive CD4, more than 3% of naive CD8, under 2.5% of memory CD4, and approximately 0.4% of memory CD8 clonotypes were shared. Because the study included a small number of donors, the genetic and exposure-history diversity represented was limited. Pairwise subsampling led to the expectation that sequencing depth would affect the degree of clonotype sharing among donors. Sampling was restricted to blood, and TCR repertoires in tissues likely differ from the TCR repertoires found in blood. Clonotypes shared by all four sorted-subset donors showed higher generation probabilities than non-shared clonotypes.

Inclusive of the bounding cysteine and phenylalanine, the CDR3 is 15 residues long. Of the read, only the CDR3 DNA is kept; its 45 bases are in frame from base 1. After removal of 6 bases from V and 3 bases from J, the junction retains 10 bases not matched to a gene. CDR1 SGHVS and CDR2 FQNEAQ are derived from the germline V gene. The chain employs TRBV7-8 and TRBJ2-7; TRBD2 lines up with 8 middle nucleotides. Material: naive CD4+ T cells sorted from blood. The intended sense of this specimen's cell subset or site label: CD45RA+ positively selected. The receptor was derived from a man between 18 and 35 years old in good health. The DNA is TGTGCCAGCAGTTGGGTCCGGGGGGGCTACTACGAGCAGTACTTC. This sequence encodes CASSWVRGGYYEQYF.